Reported below is one TCR beta chain. Sequenced by immunoSEQ multiplex PCR; TCRdb stores in-frame clones only, minus some. The table lists around 170,000 clones, about 88% of them singletons. Germline CDR1 reads SGHTA; CDR2 reads FQGTGA. This CDR3 region has 16 residues. The ends were cut back, 5 bases at V and 1 base at J, with 14 bases in the middle. Noted time point: blood 4 weeks post-SBRT, at nephrectomy. Treatment described: 15 Gy SBRT to primary tumor, nephrectomy 4 weeks later. This specimen belongs to a study of radiation and T cells in renal cell carcinoma. The chain uses TRBV7-3 and TRBJ2-2, with no clear D. The TCR sequence derives from a woman aged 50 to 60 with renal cell carcinoma. The source material was blood, sampled from a patient whose treatment included radiotherapy and nephrectomy. CDR3 coding DNA: TGTGCCAGCAGCCTCATCCCACCCCAGAACACCGGGGAGCTGTTTTTT. Translation: CASSLIPPQNTGELFF.